Shown below are 13 T cell receptor beta chains from a single sample sequenced in a study of low-dose radiotherapy and immunotherapy resistance in tumors. TRAV- and TRBV-specific primers were used for first-strand cDNA, which covered alpha and beta chains. TCR amplification involved approximately 20 PCR cycles with a constant-region primer and V-primer adapter. Using its own MiXCR run on the reads, TCRdb lists one record per CDR3 protein. The table has under 90,000 distinct CDR3 sequences, roughly 17% seen once; the top ten hold approximately 1.5%. Time point of the sample: after trial treatment. Noted treatment: LDRT plus nivolumab, ipilimumab, low-dose cyclophosphamide and aspirin (RACIN trial). This sample comprised PBMCs, obtained after low-dose radiotherapy plus immunotherapy. Receptors originate from a male donor with prostate cancer.

At least ten counts were recorded for this clonotype. The rearrangement joins TRBV19 to TRBJ2-7; 7 nucleotides line up with TRBD2. The CDR3 covers 14 residues. The V and J ends lost 4 bases and 5 bases, in that order; junction bases with no gene match: 8. The germline V gene encodes CDR1 LNHDA and CDR2 SQIVND (reference sequence). CDR3 DNA sequence: TGTGCCAGTAGTAATCGACTAGCTTGGGACGAGCAGTACTTC. Translating gives CASSNRLAWDEQYF.

In the case of this clonotype: This likely stems from a read error, as it lies one base from a far larger clone. The chain is built from TRBV29-1 and TRBJ2-1, with D uncertain. Trimming left V 5 bases short and J 10 bases short, with 12 bases between. The CDR3 length is 11 residues. Germline V lookup: CDR1 SQVTM, CDR2 ANQGSEA. In DNA, the CDR3 is TGCAGCGTTACAAGGGCCTACGAGCAGTTCTTC. It encodes CSVTRAYEQFF.

This clonotype has at least ten counts. The chain recombines TRBV9 with TRBJ2-7; TRBD2 matches at 9 bases. V lost 3 bases, J lost 2 bases, and 0 bases stayed unmatched. The CDR3 consists of 13 residues. Germline V gene data show CDR1 as SGDLS and CDR2 as YYNGEE. The CDR3 coding sequence is TGTGCCAGCAGCGGGACTAGCGCCTACGAGCAGTACTTC. It is translated as CASSGTSAYEQYF. The full variable domain, its missing parts supplied by reference TRBV9 and TRBJ2-7, is DSGVTQTPKHLITATGQRVTLRCSPRSGDLSVYWYQQSLDQGLQFLIQYYNGEERAKGNILERFSAQQFPDLHSELNLSSLELGDSALYFCASSGTSAYEQYFGPGTRLTVT.

This clonotype appeared a few times. The rearrangement links TRBV28 to TRBJ2-1, with 8 bases aligning to TRBD2. Trimming cost V 5 bases and J 0 bases; bases outside gene matches: 0. CDR1 and CDR2 (germline): MDHEN, SYDVKM. This CDR3 spans 14 amino acids. The CDR3 nucleotides read TGTGCCAGCAGTACTAGCGGCTCCTACAATGAGCAGTTCTTC. Residues: CASSTSGSYNEQFF.

With regard to this clonotype: This may be a read error, as it is one base from a much larger clone. The V and J genes are TRBV30 and TRBJ2-1; 10 bases are a match to TRBD2. The CDR3 consists of 15 residues. Trimming cost V 8 bases and J 2 bases; bases outside gene matches: 9. Germline CDR1 GTSNPN, CDR2 SVGIG (reference sequence). The CDR3 sequence: CARRSLAGAYNEQFF. CDR3 DNA: TGTGCCCGGCGGTCCCTAGCGGGGGCCTACAATGAGCAGTTCTTC.

With regard to this clonotype: Germline is not matched at one junction end, which may reflect a read error. This chain joins TRBV3-1 and TRBJ2-1, with D unresolved. Germline V lookup: CDR1 LGHDT, CDR2 YNNKEL (reference sequence). This CDR3 comprises 15 residues. The CDR3 spells CASSQAVSGNNERFF. CDR3 nucleotides: TGTGCCAGCAGCCAAGCTGTGTCCGGAAACAATGAGCGGTTCTTC.

This clonotype was counted many times. The chain uses TRBV27 and TRBJ2-2, with D uncertain. With 2 bases removed from V and 3 bases from J, the gap between germline ends came to 10 bases. Per germline, CDR1 MNHEY and CDR2 SMNVEV (reference sequence). The CDR3 spans 15 residues. In nucleotides, the CDR3 is TGTGCCAGCAGTTTACTAAACCCTCACACCGGGGAGCTGTTTTTT. Protein product: CASSLLNPHTGELFF.

This clonotype occurred a few times. This chain joins TRBV28 and TRBJ2-7; perhaps TRBD1 as D (5 bases). Trimming cost V 6 bases and J 1 base, with 13 bases left between them. CDR1 is MDHEN and CDR2 is SYDVKM in the germline V gene. The length of the CDR3 is 14 residues. CDR3 in DNA: TGTGCCAGCAGAACTCCAGGGATGTCCTACGAGCAGTACTTC. Translating gives CASRTPGMSYEQYF.

The chain combines TRBV15 with TRBJ2-7; D remains ambiguous. Germline loops: CDR1 LNHNV, CDR2 YYDKDF (reference sequence). The V and J ends lost 3 bases and 2 bases respectively, with 11 bases between them. This CDR3 comprises 14 residues. This chain's CDR3 is CATSRAGRAYEQYF. The CDR3 bases are TGTGCCACCAGCAGGGCAGGACGAGCCTACGAGCAGTACTTC.

About this clonotype: A far larger clone is only one base removed, so a read error is likely. This chain links TRBV3-1 with TRBJ2-1, with TRBD1 as a possible D gene (5 bases). The CDR3 runs 16 residues. Trimming removed 0 bases from V and 10 bases from J, with 19 bases in between. Germline CDR1 reads LGHDT; CDR2 reads YNNKEL (reference sequence). CDR3 residues: CASSQDMGQSSYEQFF. The DNA of the CDR3 is TGTGCCAGCAGCCAAGATATGGGGCAGAGCTCCTACGAGCAGTTCTTC.

This clonotype was detected only a few times. A far more abundant clone sits one base away, making this likely a read error. The rearrangement links TRBV6-1 to TRBJ2-1, with D maybe TRBD2 (6 bases). The CDR3 is 14 residues long. Germline V lookup: CDR1 MNHNS, CDR2 SASEGT. Trimming pared 7 bases from V and 4 bases from J, leaving 14 bases between. In nucleotides, the CDR3 is TGTGCCAGCAACCCAAACGGGGGTTACAATGAGCAGTTCTTC. It yields the protein CASNPNGGYNEQFF.

The table lists this clonotype with many counts. This sequence joins TRBV6-6 and TRBJ2-5; D unresolved. Deletions cut 0 bases from V and 5 bases from J, with 7 bases between. The length of the CDR3 is 13 residues. The germline V gene has CDR1 MNHNY and CDR2 SVGAGI (reference sequence). The CDR3 reads CASSYSTRETQYF. CDR3 nucleotides: TGTGCCAGCAGTTACTCTACCCGTGAGACCCAGTACTTC.

This chain uses TRBV5-4 with TRBJ2-5, with 12 bases matching TRBD2. The ends lost 4 bases at V and 4 bases at J; junction bases unmatched: 8. The CDR3 is 16 amino acids. The V gene's germline CDR1 is SGHNT and CDR2 YYREEE (reference sequence). The CDR3 loop reads CASSPGGLAGGETQYF. For the CDR3, the DNA is TGTGCCAGCAGCCCGGGGGGACTAGCGGGCGGAGAGACCCAGTACTTC. The entire variable domain, with the rest obtained from reference TRBV5-4 and TRBJ2-5, is as follows: ETGVTQSPTHLIKTRGQQVTLRCSSQSGHNTVSWYQQALGQGPQFIFQYYREEENGRGNFPPRFSGLQFPNYSSELNVNALELDDSALYLCASSPGGLAGGETQYFGPGTRLLVL.